This T cell receptor beta chain was obtained from a study of technical replicates of blood from a few donors. There are 15 residues in the CDR3. V lost 3 bases and J lost 4; bases outside the gene matches: 4. The V gene's germline CDR1 is SGHAT and CDR2 FQNNGV. The assay was immunoSEQ multiplex PCR, and TCRdb's table has in-frame clones only and misses some. The data show 79,000 or so clones, 80% to 95% seen once. Material for sequencing was T cells isolated from PBMCs. V is TRBV11-2 and J is TRBJ2-4; 9 nucleotides align to TRBD2. This TCR was sampled from a human donor in good health. Here the CDR3 reads CASSFDAGGKNIQYF. The CDR3, as DNA: TGTGCCAGCAGCTTTGATGCGGGAGGGAAAAACATTCAGTACTTC.